The 2 T cell receptor beta chains below were found in one sample sequenced in a study of shared clonotypes between healthy human individuals. Sequencing was performed with immunoSEQ multiplex PCR; in TCRdb, only in-frame clones are kept and a portion is missing. The sample has approximately 1,000,000 clones, about 80% seen once. Source material: memory CD4+ T cells from PBMCs. Subset in this sample: CD45RA-negative fraction. These receptors came from a man aged 18 to 29 in good health. Some clones in this sample may be carry-over from other donors' samples.

Comment on this clone: Germline and junction disagree at one end, which may indicate a read error. This rearrangement joins TRBV2 to TRBJ1-5; TRBD1 matches 7 bases. Germline V gene data show CDR1 as SNHLY and CDR2 as FYNNEI. The CDR3 sequence is 13 residues long. The CDR3 loop reads CASKRDSNQPRHF. The DNA for the CDR3 is TGTGCCAGCAAGAGGGACAGCAATCAGCCCCGGCATTTT.

The V gene is TRBV7-9, the J gene TRBJ1-1; D is possibly TRBD1 (5 bases). Germline V gives CDR1 SEHNR, CDR2 FQNEAQ (reference sequence). This CDR3 region has 14 residues. The V and J ends lost 3 bases and 4 bases respectively, with 12 bases between them. CDR3 in DNA: TGTGCCAGCAGCTTGGGGGGGTGGATCACTGAAGCTTTCTTT. It translates to CASSLGGWITEAFF.